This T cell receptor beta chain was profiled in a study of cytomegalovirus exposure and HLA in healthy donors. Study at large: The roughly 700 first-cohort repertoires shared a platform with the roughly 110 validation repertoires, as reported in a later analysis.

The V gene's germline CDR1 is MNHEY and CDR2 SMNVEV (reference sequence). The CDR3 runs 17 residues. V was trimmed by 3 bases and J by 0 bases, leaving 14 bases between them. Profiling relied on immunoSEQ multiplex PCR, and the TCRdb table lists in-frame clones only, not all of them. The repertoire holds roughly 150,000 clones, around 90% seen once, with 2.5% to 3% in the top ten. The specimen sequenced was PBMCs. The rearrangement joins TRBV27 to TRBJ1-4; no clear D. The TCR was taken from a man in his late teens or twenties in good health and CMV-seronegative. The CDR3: CASSFYGPRATNEKLFF. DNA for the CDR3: TGTGCCAGCAGTTTCTATGGCCCTCGGGCAACTAATGAAAAACTGTTTTTT.